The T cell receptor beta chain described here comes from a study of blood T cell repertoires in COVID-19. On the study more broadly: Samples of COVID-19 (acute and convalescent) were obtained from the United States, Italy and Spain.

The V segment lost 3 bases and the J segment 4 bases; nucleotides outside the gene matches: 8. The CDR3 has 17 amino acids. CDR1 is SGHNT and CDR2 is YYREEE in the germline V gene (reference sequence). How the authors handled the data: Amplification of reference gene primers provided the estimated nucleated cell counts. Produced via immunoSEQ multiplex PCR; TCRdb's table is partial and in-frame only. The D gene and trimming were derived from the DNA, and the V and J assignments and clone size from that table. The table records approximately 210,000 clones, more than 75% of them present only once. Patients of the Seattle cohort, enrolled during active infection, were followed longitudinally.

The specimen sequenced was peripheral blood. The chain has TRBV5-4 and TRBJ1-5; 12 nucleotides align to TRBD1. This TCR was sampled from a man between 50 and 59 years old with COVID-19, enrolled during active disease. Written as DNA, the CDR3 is TGTGCCAGCAGCTCGCGGGGGGGACAGGGGGCGAATCAGCCCCAGCATTTT. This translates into CASSSRGGQGANQPQHF.